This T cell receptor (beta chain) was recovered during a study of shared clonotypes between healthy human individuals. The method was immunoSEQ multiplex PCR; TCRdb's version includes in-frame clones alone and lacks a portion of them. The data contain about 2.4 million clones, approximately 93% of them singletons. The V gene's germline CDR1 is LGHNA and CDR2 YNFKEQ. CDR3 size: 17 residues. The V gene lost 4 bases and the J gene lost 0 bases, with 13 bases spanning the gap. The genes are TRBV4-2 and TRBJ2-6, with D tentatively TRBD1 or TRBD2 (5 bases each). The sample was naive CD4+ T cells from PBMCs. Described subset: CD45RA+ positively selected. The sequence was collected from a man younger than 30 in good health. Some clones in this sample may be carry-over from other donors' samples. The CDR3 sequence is CASSPTGPSSGANVLTF. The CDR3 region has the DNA TGTGCCAGCAGCCCGACGGGACCGAGCTCTGGGGCCAACGTCCTGACTTTC.